What follows is one T cell receptor (beta chain) and its context. Its antigen remains unidentified. This entry comes from a study of shared clonotypes between healthy human individuals. Study findings and constraints: Some naive CD4 clonotypes, roughly 4.5%, turned up in common across a few donors.

V lost 5 bases and J lost 0, with 11 bases in between. Looked up from germline, CDR1 is SGHTS and CDR2 is YDEGEE. This CDR3 has 15 amino acids. Each cell subset's genomic DNA was divided evenly among several immunoSEQ plates. Here immunoSEQ multiplex PCR was the method, and the copy in TCRdb shows in-frame clones only, minus some. This sample has under 2.5 million clones; around 90% occur once, and the top ten carry more than 0.35%. Sequenced sample: naive CD4+ T cells from PBMCs. As for subset: CD45RA+ positively selected. The TCR originated in a man aged 18 to 30 in good health. Some clones in this sample may be carry-over from other donors' samples. V and J are TRBV5-8 and TRBJ2-2; no reliable D call. CDR3 coding DNA: TGTGCCAGCAGTCTCCTTACCGCGAACACCGGGGAGCTGTTTTTT. This translates into CASSLLTANTGELFF.